Listed here are 25 T cell receptor beta chains from one sample, sequenced in a study of T-cell memory formation after mild COVID-19. Via MiXCR, TCRdb re-called the 5' RACE reads, giving one row per CDR3 protein. The sample lists just over 400,000 distinct CDR3 sequences, about 22% seen once, with roughly 13% in the top ten. The sequencing sample was made of PBMCs or a T cell subset sorted from them (not recorded which). These receptors came from an adult woman who had mild COVID-19 (a few samples of this study predate the infection). Cell type and time point are not known.

This chain connects TRBV7-9 to TRBJ1-1, with 11 bases matching TRBD1. CDR3 length: 19 amino acids. Per germline, CDR1 SEHNR and CDR2 FQNEAQ (reference sequence). Losses at the gene ends were 5 bases for V and 2 bases for J; bases not matched to a gene: 16. CDR3 region: CASSAPLGTGGPLNTEAFF. CDR3 bases: TGTGCCAGCAGCGCGCCCCTAGGGACAGGGGGACCATTAAACACTGAAGCTTTCTTT. The full variable domain, its missing parts supplied by reference TRBV7-9 and TRBJ1-1, is DTGVSQNPRHKITKRGQNVTFRCDPISEHNRLYWYRQTLGQGPEFLTYFQNEAQLEKSRLLSDRFSAERPKGSFSTLEIQRTEQGDSAMYLCASSAPLGTGGPLNTEAFFGQGTRLTVV.

In this sample, this clonotype turned up a few times. This rearrangement joins TRBV20-1 to TRBJ2-7; D gene ambiguous. V was trimmed by 1 base and J by 4 bases, leaving 5 bases between them. CDR3 length: 11 residues. CDR1 is DFQATT and CDR2 is SNEGSKA in the germline V gene (reference sequence). DNA of the CDR3: TGCAGTGCTAGAGTAAGGTACGAGCAGTACTTC. Encoded protein: CSARVRYEQYF.

This chain uses TRBV5-1 with TRBJ1-2; a weak D match, TRBD1 (5 bases). Between the trimmed V and J ends, which lost 4 bases and 6 bases, there was a span of 13 bases. The CDR3 has 13 residues. Germline V gene lookup returns CDR1 SGHRS and CDR2 YFSETQ. The CDR3 spells CASSQIQGDGYTF. The CDR3 DNA follows: TGCGCCAGCAGCCAAATCCAGGGAGATGGCTACACCTTC.

This clonotype was detected a few times. The chain links TRBV29-1 to TRBJ2-7; 10 bases match TRBD1. Germline V gives CDR1 SQVTM, CDR2 ANQGSEA. The CDR3 loop spans 14 amino acids. The ends lost 3 bases at V and 5 bases at J; junction bases unmatched: 7. The CDR3 reads CSVDSGQGFHEQYF. Written as DNA, the CDR3 is TGCAGCGTTGACTCGGGACAGGGGTTCCACGAGCAGTACTTC.

The rearrangement uses TRBV7-8 and TRBJ1-5, with D perhaps matching TRBD1 (5 bases). Trimming removed 1 base from V and 2 bases from J, with 12 bases in between. Germline CDR1 is SGHVS and CDR2 is FQNEAQ. This CDR3 comprises 16 residues. CDR3 DNA: TGTGCCAGCAGCTTAGTAGTCAGGGATGGCAATCAGCCCCAGCATTTT. This encodes CASSLVVRDGNQPQHF.

Only a few counts were recorded for this clonotype. The V and J genes are TRBV18 and TRBJ2-7, with D perhaps assigned TRBD1 or TRBD2 (5 bases each). Trimming took 6 bases from V and 2 from J, leaving 17 bases between them. CDR1 is KGHSH and CDR2 is LQKENI in the germline V gene. The CDR3 spans 15 residues. The CDR3 DNA reads as TGTGCCAGCTCGCTTCGGGGCGCGCAACCCTACGAGCAGTACTTC. Translation: CASSLRGAQPYEQYF.

This clonotype was seen only a few times. The chain joins TRBV11-3 to TRBJ2-1; no clear D. Germline V gives CDR1 SGHNT, CDR2 YENEEA. Trimming cost V 7 bases and J 0 bases, with 16 bases left between them. The CDR3 runs 16 residues. For the CDR3, the DNA is TGTGCCAGCACTGGGCAGGAGAGTAGCTCCTACAATGAGCAGTTCTTC. This gives the protein CASTGQESSSYNEQFF.

This CDR3 is CSARPNSGKIYNEQFF. The CDR3 coding sequence is TGCAGTGCTAGACCTAATAGCGGGAAAATCTACAATGAGCAGTTCTTC. V usage is TRBV20-1 and J usage is TRBJ2-1, with 8 bases fitting TRBD2. Germline V CDR1 and CDR2: DFQATT, SNEGSKA (reference sequence). The trim removed 2 bases at V and 3 bases at J, leaving 9 bases unmatched. This CDR3 contains 16 residues.

The genes are TRBV30 and TRBJ1-2; D gene uncertain. Germline V gene sequence: CDR1 GTSNPN, CDR2 SVGIG (reference sequence). The CDR3 runs to 12 residues. Trimming left V 3 bases short and J 3 bases short, with 8 bases between. The DNA of the CDR3 is TGTGCCTGGAGCGACGCTGACTATGGCTACACCTTC. Amino acid sequence: CAWSDADYGYTF.

This clonotype was found a few times. V and J are TRBV5-1 and TRBJ2-3; the D is unclear. The CDR3 is 14 residues long. The ends were cut back, 0 bases at V and 1 base at J, with 6 bases in the middle. The germline gives CDR1 SGHRS, CDR2 YFSETQ. CDR3 in DNA: TGCGCCAGCAGCTTGGAGGTCGGCACAGATACGCAGTATTTT. It codes for CASSLEVGTDTQYF.

The chain carries TRBV2 and TRBJ2-6; D possibly corresponds to TRBD1 (5 bases). The germline V and J ends were trimmed by 7 bases and 1 base, with 11 bases remaining between them. CDR1 and CDR2 from the germline V gene are SNHLY and FYNNEI. This CDR3 spans 15 amino acids. The CDR3 here is CASKKGLSGANVLTF. The CDR3 coding sequence is TGTGCCAGCAAGAAGGGGCTTTCTGGGGCCAACGTCCTGACTTTC. Variable domain in full (rest from reference TRBV2 and TRBJ2-6): EPEVTQTPSHQVTQMGQEVILRCVPISNHLYFYWYRQILGQKVEFLVSFYNNEISEKSEIFDDQFSVERPDGSNFTLKIRSTKLEDSAMYFCASKKGLSGANVLTFGAGSRLTVL.

There are a few counts of this clonotype. The chain links TRBV12-3 or TRBV12-4 to TRBJ2-2; possibly TRBD2 for D (5 bases). The CDR3 is 13 amino acids. V lost 6 bases, J lost 11 bases, and 16 bases lay in between. The CDR3 coding sequence is TGTGCCAGCAGAGTCGGAGGCCTCCTAGAGCTGTTTTTT. Protein: CASRVGGLLELFF.

The sample holds a few counts of this clonotype. This chain connects TRBV4-3 to TRBJ2-3; 10 bases fit TRBD2. The CDR3 has 17 amino acids. Germline V lookup: CDR1 LGHNA, CDR2 YSLEER. V was pared by 0 bases and J by 4 bases, with 7 bases of the junction left unmatched. CDR3 protein: CASSQEGLAGVPDTQYF. The CDR3 DNA is TGCGCCAGCAGCCAAGAAGGGCTAGCGGGAGTACCAGATACGCAGTATTTT.

This clonotype was recorded a few times. V is TRBV5-1 and J is TRBJ1-2, with TRBD1 matching over 8 bases. Unmatched junction bases numbered 7, after V lost 0 bases and J lost 3 bases. CDR1 and CDR2 from the germline V gene are SGHRS and YFSETQ. The CDR3 is made up of 16 amino acids. The CDR3, as DNA: TGCGCCAGCAGCTTGGGTAACGCAGGGGGCGACTATGGCTACACCTTC. Amino acids: CASSLGNAGGDYGYTF. The entire variable domain, with the rest obtained from reference TRBV5-1 and TRBJ1-2, is as follows: KAGVTQTPRYLIKTRGQQVTLSCSPISGHRSVSWYQQTPGQGLQFLFEYFSETQRNKGNFPGRFSGRQFSNSRSEMNVSTLELGDSALYLCASSLGNAGGDYGYTFGSGTRLTVV.

The chain links TRBV7-3 to TRBJ2-3; perhaps TRBD2 as D (5 bases). Trimming shortened V by 1 base and J by 4 bases, and 12 bases separated the two germline ends. Looked up from germline, CDR1 is SGHTA and CDR2 is FQGTGA. CDR3 size: 15 residues. The CDR3 nucleotides are TGTGCCAGCAGCTTAAGAGGTGGAGGTGCAGATACGCAGTATTTT. Its translation is CASSLRGGGADTQYF.

This clonotype came up many times. The chain carries TRBV11-1 and TRBJ2-1, with D uncertain. Trimming took 4 bases from V and 4 from J, leaving 11 bases between them. The germline V gene encodes CDR1 SGHAT and CDR2 FQDESV (reference sequence). The CDR3 runs to 14 residues. The CDR3, as DNA: TGTGCCAGCAGCTCGGGCGGCGAATACAATGAGCAGTTCTTC. It translates to CASSSGGEYNEQFF.

The table lists this clonotype with a few counts. V and J are TRBV12-3 or TRBV12-4 and TRBJ1-2; maybe TRBD1 (5 bases). The CDR3 sequence is 13 residues long. Deletions cut 5 bases from V and 5 bases from J, with 12 bases between. CDR3 amino acids: CASSIPGFYGYTF. The CDR3 DNA reads as TGTGCCAGCAGTATTCCAGGGTTTTATGGCTACACCTTC.

This clonotype was seen only a few times. The genes are TRBV20-1 and TRBJ2-7; D is ambiguous. V lost 2 bases, J lost 3 bases, and 14 bases lay in between. Per germline, CDR1 DFQATT and CDR2 SNEGSKA (reference sequence). The CDR3 consists of 14 residues. The CDR3 protein is CSARRARQGYEQYF. The DNA of the CDR3 is TGCAGTGCTAGAAGGGCGAGACAAGGCTACGAGCAGTACTTC.

This clonotype was seen only a few times. This sequence joins TRBV5-6 and TRBJ1-1; D may be TRBD1 (6 bases). With 1 base removed from V and 4 bases from J, the gap between germline ends came to 17 bases. The CDR3 has 16 residues. Germline V lookup: CDR1 SGHDT, CDR2 YYEEEE. CDR3 loop: CASSLTGTPLGTEAFF. In DNA, the CDR3 is TGTGCCAGCAGCTTGACAGGGACACCCCTTGGCACTGAAGCTTTCTTT.

This clonotype was seen a handful of times. The chain carries TRBV5-1 and TRBJ2-7, with a weak D call TRBD1 (6 bases). The CDR3 contains 13 residues. Trimming took 4 bases from V and 6 from J, leaving 14 bases between them. Germline V gene lookup returns CDR1 SGHRS and CDR2 YFSETQ. CDR3 loop: CASSTEQGREQYF. In DNA form, the CDR3 reads TGCGCCAGCAGCACCGAACAGGGACGCGAGCAGTACTTC.

This clonotype has just a few counts. The chain links TRBV7-9 to TRBJ2-3; 9 bases align to TRBD1. V gave up 0 bases and J gave up 3 bases; unmatched junction bases: 1. In germline, CDR1 is SEHNR, CDR2 FQNEAQ (reference sequence). The CDR3 is 15 amino acids. CDR3 bases: TGTGCCAGCAGCTTAGCGACAGGGGGTACAGATACGCAGTATTTT. Translating it yields CASSLATGGTDTQYF. Looking up the rest from reference TRBV7-9 and TRBJ2-3 gives the full variable domain: DTGVSQNPRHKITKRGQNVTFRCDPISEHNRLYWYRQTLGQGPEFLTYFQNEAQLEKSRLLSDRFSAERPKGSFSTLEIQRTEQGDSAMYLCASSLATGGTDTQYFGPGTRLTVL.

With respect to this clonotype: Mismatch with germline at one junction end may stem from a read error. This chain joins TRBV10-3 and TRBJ2-1, with 12 positions matching TRBD2. Germline CDR1 is ENHRY and CDR2 is SYGVKD. The CDR3 is made up of 19 amino acids. Here the CDR3 reads CAIRESGTSGSSSYNEQFF. The CDR3 DNA is TGTGCCATCAGGGAGTCCGGGACTAGCGGGTCCAGCTCCTACAATGAGCAGTTCTTC.

This clonotype was counted between two and nine times. V and J are TRBV12-3 or TRBV12-4 and TRBJ2-1; D is possibly TRBD1 (6 bases). V gave up 8 bases and J gave up 2 bases, with 16 bases separating them. This CDR3 has 15 residues. The CDR3 coding sequence is TGTGCCAGCGTAATACAGGGAGCCACCTACAATGAGCAGTTCTTC. Its translation is CASVIQGATYNEQFF.

The chain combines TRBV23-1 with TRBJ1-2, with 8 bases that match TRBD1. TRBV23-1 is an ORF, with its function uncertain. This CDR3 spans 15 amino acids. Germline trimming cut 4 bases from V and 8 bases from J; bases unmatched to any gene: 12. The CDR3 reads CASSPAWGTGVGYTF. For the CDR3, the DNA is TGCGCCAGCAGTCCCGCTTGGGGGACAGGAGTAGGCTACACCTTC.

The chain couples TRBV7-9 to TRBJ1-6, with D perhaps matching TRBD1 (6 bases). Trimming left V 1 base short and J 10 bases short, with 14 bases between. The germline CDR1 and CDR2 sequences are SEHNR and FQNEAQ (reference sequence). The CDR3 length is 15 residues. CDR3 loop: CASSLGGQGVSPLHF. The DNA of the CDR3 is TGTGCCAGCAGCTTAGGGGGGCAGGGTGTCTCACCCCTCCACTTT.